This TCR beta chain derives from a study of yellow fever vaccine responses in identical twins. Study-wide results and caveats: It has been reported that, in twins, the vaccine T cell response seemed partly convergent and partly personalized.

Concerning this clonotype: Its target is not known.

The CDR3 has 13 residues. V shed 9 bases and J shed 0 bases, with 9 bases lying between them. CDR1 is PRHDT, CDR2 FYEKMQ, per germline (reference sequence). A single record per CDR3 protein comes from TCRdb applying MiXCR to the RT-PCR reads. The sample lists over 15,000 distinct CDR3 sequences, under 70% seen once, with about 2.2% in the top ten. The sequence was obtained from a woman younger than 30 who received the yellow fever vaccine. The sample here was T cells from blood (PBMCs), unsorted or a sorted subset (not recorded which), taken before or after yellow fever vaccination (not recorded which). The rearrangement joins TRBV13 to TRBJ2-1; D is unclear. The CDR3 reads CASSWSSYNEQFF. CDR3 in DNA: TGTGCCAGTAGTTGGAGCTCCTACAATGAGCAGTTCTTC.